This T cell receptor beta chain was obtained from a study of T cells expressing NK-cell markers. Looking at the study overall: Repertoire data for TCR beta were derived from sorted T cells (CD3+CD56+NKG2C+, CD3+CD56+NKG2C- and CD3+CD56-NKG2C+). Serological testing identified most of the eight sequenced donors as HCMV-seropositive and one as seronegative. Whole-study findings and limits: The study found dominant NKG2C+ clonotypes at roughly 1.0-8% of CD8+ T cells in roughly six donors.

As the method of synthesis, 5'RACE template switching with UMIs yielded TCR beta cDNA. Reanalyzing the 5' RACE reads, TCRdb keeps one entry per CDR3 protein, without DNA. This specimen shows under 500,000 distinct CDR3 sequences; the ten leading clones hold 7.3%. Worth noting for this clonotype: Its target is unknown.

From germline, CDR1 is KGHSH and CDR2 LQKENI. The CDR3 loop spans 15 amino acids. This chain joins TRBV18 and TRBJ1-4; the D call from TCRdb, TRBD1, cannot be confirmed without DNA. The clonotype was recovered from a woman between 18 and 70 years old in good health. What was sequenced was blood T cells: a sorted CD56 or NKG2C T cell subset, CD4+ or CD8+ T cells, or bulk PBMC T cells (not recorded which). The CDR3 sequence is CASSPMTGGDEKLFF.